This TCR beta chain stems from a study of spatial heterogeneity in lung cancer. Looking at the study overall: Sequencing covered available follow-up PBMC samples collected a median of approximately 25 months after resection. Study outcomes and limitations: Resection saw ubiquitous expanded tumor TCRs appear in blood more than follow-up did.

As to this clonotype: What it binds is unknown.

TCRdb passed the 5' RACE reads through MiXCR, listing each CDR3 protein once. This table holds roughly 110,000 distinct CDR3 sequences, about a tenth found once. The time point was: blood at routine non-recurrence follow-up after resection. This clonotype was sampled from a female donor with early-stage non-small cell lung cancer. The sample in question was PBMCs, obtained at follow-up.

This CDR3 is CATSRSGGASPLHF. The CDR3 bases are TGTGCCACCAGCCGTTCAGGGGGCGCGTCACCCCTCCACTTT. This chain links TRBV15 with TRBJ1-6; 8 bases are a match to TRBD1. Germline V gene lookup returns CDR1 LNHNV and CDR2 YYDKDF (reference sequence). The CDR3 length is 14 residues. The V and J ends lost 5 bases and 10 bases, in that order; junction bases with no gene match: 7.